One and the same sample provided the 18 T cell receptor beta chains below, sequenced in a study of beta chain features in type 1 diabetes. The entirety of the isolated RNA underwent reverse transcription, so expressed TCRB transcripts were sequenced. Sequencing was performed with immunoSEQ multiplex PCR; in TCRdb, only in-frame clones are kept and a portion is missing. The repertoire holds a few hundred thousand clones, with 9.5% to 13% as singletons. Specimen: central memory CD4+ T cells from blood. The origin of the receptors is a man aged 18-30 years in good health.

This chain uses TRBV5-6 with TRBJ2-5, with 11 bases lining up with TRBD2. CDR1 and CDR2 from the germline V gene are SGHDT and YYEEEE. V lost 1 base, J lost 5 bases, and 1 base stayed unmatched. The CDR3 extends over 14 amino acids. The CDR3: CASSLLAGGETQYF. As DNA, the CDR3 is TGTGCCAGCAGCTTGCTAGCGGGAGGCGAGACCCAGTACTTC.

The V gene is TRBV6-5, the J gene TRBJ2-7, with 8 bases that match TRBD1. J lost 2 bases, V lost 5 bases, and 8 bases had no gene match. The CDR3 loop spans 15 amino acids. Germline V CDR1 and CDR2: MNHEY, SVGAGI. CDR3 nucleotide sequence: TGTGCCAGCAGTCAGTACCGACAGGGGACCTACGAGCAGTACTTC. Translating it yields CASSQYRQGTYEQYF.

This clone was counted between two and nine times. The chain recombines TRBV29-1 with TRBJ1-1; a weak D match, TRBD1 (5 bases). The CDR3 is 17 amino acids. V gave up 2 bases and J gave up 5 bases, with 24 bases separating them. Germline assignment: CDR1 SQVTM and CDR2 ANQGSEA. CDR3 nucleotide sequence: TGCAGCGTTGAAATTCAGGGAGGGTATCGAACGGGGACTGAAGCTTTCTTT. Its protein is CSVEIQGGYRTGTEAFF.

The genes are TRBV11-1 and TRBJ1-1, with D tentatively TRBD1 (5 bases). The CDR3 extends over 17 amino acids. Germline V gene data show CDR1 as SGHAT and CDR2 as FQDESV (reference sequence). V dropped 5 bases and J dropped 1 base, with 20 bases sitting between them. The CDR3 here is CASSPGGGGTANTEAFF. The CDR3 nucleotides read TGTGCCAGCAGCCCAGGAGGCGGCGGGACTGCGAACACTGAAGCTTTCTTT. Together with reference TRBV11-1 and TRBJ1-1, the CDR3 gives the full variable domain: EAEVAQSPRYKITEKSQAVAFWCDPISGHATLYWYRQILGQGPELLVQFQDESVVDDSQLPKDRFSAERLKGVDSTLKIQPAELGDSAMYLCASSPGGGGTANTEAFFGQGTRLTVV.

The chain carries TRBV7-9 and TRBJ2-7, with D perhaps matching TRBD1 (7 bases). Germline lookup yields CDR1 SEHNR and CDR2 FQNEAQ (reference sequence). There are 18 residues in the CDR3. The germline V and J ends were trimmed by 5 bases and 5 bases, with 28 bases remaining between them. In DNA form, the CDR3 reads TGTGCCAGCAGCCCGGCCGTCAGGATTTATCAGGGGGGCCACGAGCAGTACTTC. Translated, it gives CASSPAVRIYQGGHEQYF.

This chain joins TRBV6-5 and TRBJ1-5; D perhaps matches TRBD1 (5 bases). Germline CDR1 is MNHEY and CDR2 is SVGAGI. V was pared by 7 bases and J by 7 bases, with 14 bases between. This CDR3 has 13 amino acids. The CDR3 DNA reads TGTGCCAGCACCCCGCTAACAGGACAGCCCCAGCATTTT. It is translated as CASTPLTGQPQHF.

This clone was seen only a few times. This chain joins TRBV5-1 and TRBJ2-1; D possibly corresponds to TRBD2 (5 bases). The germline V gene encodes CDR1 SGHRS and CDR2 YFSETQ. The CDR3 has 13 residues. Trimming took off 2 bases at V and 12 bases at J, with 15 bases between the two ends. The DNA of the CDR3 is TGCGCCAGCAGCTTTATAGGGCGGGCTGGGCAGTTCTTC. Protein: CASSFIGRAGQFF.

This clone has only a few counts. The chain combines TRBV25-1 with TRBJ2-5, with 7 bases aligning to TRBD1. The CDR3 covers 14 residues. Unmatched junction bases numbered 7, after V lost 4 bases and J lost 5 bases. Germline V gene sequence: CDR1 MGHDK, CDR2 SYGVNS. The DNA for the CDR3 is TGTGCCAGCAGTGCAACAGGGGTGTGGGAGACCCAGTACTTC. It yields the protein CASSATGVWETQYF. Looking up the rest from reference TRBV25-1 and TRBJ2-5 gives the full variable domain: EADIYQTPRYLVIGTGKKITLECSQTMGHDKMYWYQQDPGMELHLIHYSYGVNSTEKGDLSSESTVSRIRTEHFPLTLESARPSHTSQYLCASSATGVWETQYFGPGTRLLVL.

As regards this clone: Different DNA sequences within this sample yield the same CDR3. The chain joins TRBV9 to TRBJ2-1, with TRBD1 matching over 7 bases. From germline, CDR1 is SGDLS and CDR2 YYNGEE. The J segment lost 2 bases and the V segment lost 0 bases, leaving 2 bases of the junction unmatched. This CDR3 is built from 15 residues. Written as DNA, the CDR3 is TGTGCCAGCAGCGTAGCAGGGACAGCCTACAATGAGCAGTTCTTC. Translating gives CASSVAGTAYNEQFF.

This clone occurred many times. This sequence joins TRBV4-2 and TRBJ2-1; perhaps TRBD2 as D (6 bases). The CDR3 spans 15 residues. Trimming shortened V by 3 bases and J by 9 bases, and 18 bases separated the two germline ends. Germline V gives CDR1 LGHNA, CDR2 YNFKEQ. DNA of the CDR3: TGTGCCAGCAGCCACGCCGGGACTGGGGTCCGTGAGCAGTTCTTC. Protein product: CASSHAGTGVREQFF.

The table lists this clone with a few counts. CDR3 DNA sequence: TGTGCCACCAGCAGAACGATGCCAGGGGGCAATCAGCCCCAGCATTTT. It yields the protein CATSRTMPGGNQPQHF. The chain is built from TRBV15 and TRBJ1-5; TRBD1 is a possible D gene (6 bases). Between the trimmed V and J ends, which lost 2 bases and 2 bases, there was a span of 13 bases. Looked up from germline, CDR1 is LNHNV and CDR2 is YYDKDF (reference sequence). The CDR3 covers 16 residues.

This chain connects TRBV4-2 to TRBJ1-2, with D tentatively TRBD1 (5 bases). V gave up 3 bases and J gave up 5 bases, with 19 bases separating them. Germline CDR1 is LGHNA and CDR2 is YNFKEQ. The CDR3 has 16 amino acids. CDR3 in DNA: TGTGCCAGCAGCCAGTCGAGCCAGGGAGGGTCATATGGCTACACCTTC. Translation gives CASSQSSQGGSYGYTF.

This clone has a handful of counts. It is likely a read error: a sequence one base away is far more abundant. The sample carries other DNA sequences with the same CDR3. The chain combines TRBV7-9 with TRBJ2-3, with D hard to call. The CDR3 consists of 12 residues. Germline V CDR1 and CDR2: SEHNR, FQNEAQ (reference sequence). With 5 bases removed from V and 1 base from J, the gap between germline ends came to 4 bases. CDR3 nucleotide sequence: TGTGCCAGCAGCCGGGGCACAGATACGCAGTATTTT. It is translated as CASSRGTDTQYF.

This chain joins TRBV7-2 and TRBJ2-3, with TRBD2 matching 7 bases. The trim removed 3 bases at V and 0 bases at J, leaving 6 bases unmatched. Germline CDR1 and CDR2: SGHTA and FQGNSA. This CDR3 has 16 residues. The DNA of the CDR3 is TGTGCCAGCAGCTTGAATCTAGCGGCTAGCACAGATACGCAGTATTTT. This gives the protein CASSLNLAASTDTQYF.

This clone was counted a few times. The chain employs TRBV5-1 and TRBJ2-3, with 7 bases that match TRBD2. Germline V lookup: CDR1 SGHRS, CDR2 YFSETQ. The CDR3 runs to 15 residues. V lost 3 bases to trimming and J lost 6 bases; unmatched junction nucleotides: 10. CDR3 coding DNA: TGCGCCAGCAGCTCGGCCTTCGGGGGGAGTGATACGCAGTATTTT. Encoded protein: CASSSAFGGSDTQYF.

On this clone itself: This specimen includes other DNA sequences encoding the same CDR3. CDR3 residues: CSVAATRPRTSYNEQFF. For the CDR3, the DNA is TGCAGCGTGGCCGCGACCCGACCTCGGACCTCCTACAATGAGCAGTTCTTC. The rearrangement joins TRBV29-1 to TRBJ2-1; D ambiguous. From germline, CDR1 is SQVTM and CDR2 ANQGSEA. The CDR3 has 17 amino acids. Between the trimmed V and J ends, which lost 6 bases and 0 bases, there was a span of 21 bases.

This clone was observed many times. The genes are TRBV27 and TRBJ2-6, with TRBD1 identical over 9 bases. The length of the CDR3 is 16 residues. Germline V gene lookup returns CDR1 MNHEY and CDR2 SMNVEV (reference sequence). With 11 bases clipped from V and 0 bases from J, the junction kept 8 bases outside the gene matches. CDR3 nucleotides: TGTGCCCGGGACAGGGTAGTTCCCTCTGGGGCCAACGTCCTGACTTTC. Translation: CARDRVVPSGANVLTF.

This clone turned up a few times. The gene calls are TRBV7-9 and TRBJ2-7, with D perhaps given as TRBD1 or TRBD2 (6 bases each). This CDR3 region has 15 residues. Germline V gives CDR1 SEHNR, CDR2 FQNEAQ (reference sequence). Trimming cost V 5 bases and J 3 bases, with 17 bases left between them. The CDR3 region has the DNA TGTGCCAGCAGCCTAATGGGGGGACAACGCTACGAGCAGTACTTC. As protein: CASSLMGGQRYEQYF. The whole variable domain, remainder taken from reference TRBV7-9 and TRBJ2-7, is DTGVSQNPRHKITKRGQNVTFRCDPISEHNRLYWYRQTLGQGPEFLTYFQNEAQLEKSRLLSDRFSAERPKGSFSTLEIQRTEQGDSAMYLCASSLMGGQRYEQYFGPGTRLTVT.